The clone carrying this TCR beta chain was seen ten or more times. The record originates from a study of human T cells and chemical hapten exposure. Time point reported: patch test 3, about 24 weeks after DPC sensitization. Noted treatment: therapeutic diphenylcyclopropenone sensitization with weekly scalp DPC. Germline V gene lookup returns CDR1 MNHEY and CDR2 SMNVEV (reference sequence). The CDR3 spans 17 residues. V shed 4 bases and J shed 2 bases, with 18 bases lying between them. Original data processing: A typical sample had 100,000 or so TCRs, with roughly 20,000 to 700,000 overall. MiXCR, run by TCRdb on the RACE reads, gives a single entry per CDR3 protein. These V and J calls rely on TCRdb rather than the paper's analysis. The data hold roughly 53,000 distinct CDR3 sequences, with approximately 9.9% observed a single time.

Sequences were derived from whole blood, sampled in connection with sensitization to the hapten diphenylcyclopropenone (DPC). V gene TRBV27 combines with J gene TRBJ2-1; tentative D call: TRBD2 (5 bases). The receptor was derived from a woman aged 40-49 years with alopecia areata. Some clones in this sample may be carry-over from other donors' samples. The DNA for the CDR3 is TGTGCCAGCAGTTACCTCCTAGCCAGTGAAACCTACAATGAGCAGTTCTTC. Its protein is CASSYLLASETYNEQFF.